The 17 T cell receptor beta chains listed next were all sequenced from one sample in a study of CD8 T cells in ankylosing spondylitis. Findings of the study overall: What seemed typical of ankylosing spondylitis blood was a TCR beta motif built from several highly homologous variants.

No antigen has been identified for these receptors. TCRdb processed the 5' RACE reads anew with MiXCR; each CDR3 protein has one entry. Seen here are roughly 400,000 distinct CDR3 sequences, about 20% observed once, and the top ten hold roughly 16%. Source material: blood, either unsorted or a sorted T cell fraction (not recorded which). The receptors stem from a male donor with ankylosing spondylitis.

This chain links TRBV12-3 or TRBV12-4 with TRBJ2-1; D gene ambiguous. V shed 6 bases and J shed 0 bases, with 12 bases lying between them. This CDR3 comprises 15 residues. CDR3 sequence: CASRPTVTSYNEQFF. The CDR3 bases are TGTGCCAGCAGACCTACAGTGACCTCCTACAATGAGCAGTTCTTC.

This chain links TRBV5-5 with TRBJ2-3; D not resolved. This CDR3 has 15 residues. The germline CDR1 and CDR2 sequences are SGHKS and YYEKEE (reference sequence). The V gene lost 1 base and the J gene lost 0 bases, with 9 bases spanning the gap. CDR3 amino acids: CASSLRAWSTDTQYF. CDR3 bases: TGTGCCAGCAGCTTGAGGGCTTGGAGCACAGATACGCAGTATTTT. Drawing the rest from reference TRBV5-5 and TRBJ2-3, the complete variable domain is DAGVTQSPTHLIKTRGQQVTLRCSPISGHKSVSWYQQVLGQGPQFIFQYYEKEERGRGNFPDRFSARQFPNYSSELNVNALLLGDSALYLCASSLRAWSTDTQYFGPGTRLTVL.

The chain links TRBV14 to TRBJ2-1; D is uncertain. This CDR3 comprises 15 residues. Trimming took 1 base from V and 2 from J, leaving 9 bases between them. CDR1 is SGHDN, CDR2 FVKESK, per germline. The CDR3 nucleotides are TGTGCCAGCAGCCAAGGTGGCGGACCCTACAATGAGCAGTTCTTC. Amino acids: CASSQGGGPYNEQFF.

This clonotype was observed a few times. V usage is TRBV6-1 and J usage is TRBJ2-5, with D perhaps TRBD2 (6 bases). Trimming removed 6 bases at V and 5 bases at J, with 19 bases between. The CDR3 is 15 residues long. Germline CDR1 MNHNS, CDR2 SASEGT. The CDR3 protein is CASSQLSAGTETQYF. As DNA, the CDR3 is TGTGCCAGCAGCCAACTCTCGGCGGGAACGGAGACCCAGTACTTC.

About this clonotype: The junction and the germline gene differ at one end; a read error may be behind it. The rearrangement links TRBV12-3 or TRBV12-4 to TRBJ2-2; 10 nucleotides agree with TRBD2. The CDR3 is 14 residues long. CDR3 DNA sequence: TGTGCCGGCAGGGTAGCGGGAGGTGGCGGGGAGCTGTTTTTT. Amino acids: CAGRVAGGGGELFF.

This chain uses TRBV7-3 with TRBJ2-3; D remains unclear. Germline CDR1 is SGHTA and CDR2 is FQGTGA. CDR3 length: 14 amino acids. Deletions cut 3 bases from V and 0 bases from J, with 7 bases between. CDR3 region: CASSFEGSTDTQYF. The DNA for the CDR3 is TGTGCCAGCAGCTTCGAAGGGAGCACAGATACGCAGTATTTT.

This clonotype was recorded once. The CDR3 is CASSLTQWTGPQPQHF. The CDR3 coding sequence is TGTGCCAGCAGCTTAACGCAGTGGACAGGGCCTCAGCCCCAGCATTTT. The chain combines TRBV7-3 with TRBJ1-5, with 8 positions matching TRBD1. With V trimmed by 0 bases and J by 6 bases, 7 bases remained unmatched. This CDR3 has 16 amino acids. The germline V gene has CDR1 SGHTA and CDR2 FQGTGA.

The gene calls are TRBV6-5 and TRBJ2-5; weak D call: TRBD1 (6 bases). V shed 4 bases and J shed 0 bases, with 12 bases lying between them. This CDR3 comprises 15 residues. CDR1 and CDR2 (germline): MNHEY, SVGAGI. CDR3 in DNA: TGTGCCAGCAGTTTCACCGACAGGTACCAAGAGACCCAGTACTTC. Its translation is CASSFTDRYQETQYF.

The table lists this clonotype with a few counts. J is TRBJ1-1 and V is TRBV7-3; the D gene is possibly TRBD1 (6 bases). The CDR3 sequence is 13 residues long. Germline lookup yields CDR1 SGHTA and CDR2 FQGTGA. V dropped 3 bases and J dropped 5 bases, with 10 bases sitting between them. CDR3 DNA: TGTGCCAGCAGCTTGGACAGTGCGACTGAAGCTTTCTTT. Translation gives CASSLDSATEAFF.

The gene calls are TRBV18 and TRBJ2-3; weak D call: TRBD1 (5 bases). Germline V gives CDR1 KGHSH, CDR2 LQKENI. The V gene lost 0 bases and the J gene lost 6 bases, with 13 bases spanning the gap. The CDR3 length is 15 residues. Here the CDR3 DNA reads TGTGCCAGCTCACCACCGAACTGGGGCCTGGATACGCAGTATTTT. Translated: CASSPPNWGLDTQYF.

This clonotype has more than one count but fewer than ten. This chain joins TRBV3-1 and TRBJ2-1, with unresolved D. Germline V gene lookup returns CDR1 LGHDT and CDR2 YNNKEL (reference sequence). The CDR3 has 16 residues. The V end lost 2 bases, the J end lost 7 bases, and 18 bases lay between the germline ends. CDR3 in amino acids: CASSQFPIQVGNEQFF. In DNA, the CDR3 is TGTGCCAGCAGCCAATTCCCCATCCAGGTCGGTAATGAGCAGTTCTTC.

This clonotype has just a few counts. The chain employs TRBV30 and TRBJ2-3; possible D gene TRBD2, 5 bases. V lost 4 bases and J 0 bases, leaving 11 bases between the germline ends. Germline CDR1 reads GTSNPN; CDR2 reads SVGIG (reference sequence). This CDR3 spans 14 amino acids. Here the CDR3 reads CAWTGGPSTDTQYF. The CDR3 DNA reads as TGTGCCTGGACTGGCGGGCCCAGCACAGATACGCAGTATTTT.

This clonotype was seen a handful of times. This sequence joins TRBV9 and TRBJ1-4; D remains ambiguous. The V gene lost 3 bases and the J gene lost 4 bases, with 4 bases spanning the gap. This CDR3 contains 12 residues. Germline CDR1 reads SGDLS; CDR2 reads YYNGEE. This CDR3 is CASSESNEKLFF. DNA of the CDR3: TGTGCCAGCAGCGAAAGTAATGAAAAACTGTTTTTT.

This clonotype turned up a few times. The chain joins TRBV2 to TRBJ2-1, with D possibly being TRBD2 (6 bases). Germline V gene sequence: CDR1 SNHLY, CDR2 FYNNEI. The CDR3 sequence is 16 residues long. V was trimmed by 6 bases and J by 0 bases, leaving 15 bases between them. The CDR3: CASRGRRGSSYNEQFF. CDR3 DNA sequence: TGTGCCAGCAGGGGACGACGGGGGAGCTCCTACAATGAGCAGTTCTTC.

This clonotype was observed a handful of times. The genes are TRBV9 and TRBJ2-1, with 9 bases fitting TRBD2. The germline CDR1 and CDR2 sequences are SGDLS and YYNGEE. The ends lost 0 bases at V and 8 bases at J; junction bases unmatched: 12. CDR3 length equals 17 residues. As DNA, the CDR3 is TGTGCCAGCAGCGTAGCCCCACTAGCGGGTCTTTTCTATGAGCAGTTCTTC. This translates into CASSVAPLAGLFYEQFF. The variable domain in full, with the rest retrieved from reference TRBV9 and TRBJ2-1, is DSGVTQTPKHLITATGQRVTLRCSPRSGDLSVYWYQQSLDQGLQFLIQYYNGEERAKGNILERFSAQQFPDLHSELNLSSLELGDSALYFCASSVAPLAGLFYEQFFGPGTRLTVL.

The table lists this clonotype with a few counts. The V call is TRBV5-1, the J call TRBJ2-2; D may correspond to TRBD1 or TRBD2 (5 bases each). CDR1 SGHRS and CDR2 YFSETQ come from the germline V gene. The CDR3 runs 15 residues. Trimming pared 3 bases from V and 4 bases from J, leaving 13 bases between. The CDR3 sequence: CASSSLTGRTGELFF. The DNA of the CDR3 is TGCGCCAGCAGCTCTCTTACGGGGCGCACCGGGGAGCTGTTTTTT.

This clonotype has a count of ten or more. The chain carries TRBV29-1 and TRBJ2-7; D uncertain. This CDR3 region has 13 residues. Germline CDR1 SQVTM, CDR2 ANQGSEA. V lost 7 bases and J lost 0, with 13 bases in between. The chain's CDR3 is CSAESPNSYEQYF. CDR3 bases: TGCAGCGCCGAATCCCCGAACTCCTACGAGCAGTACTTC.